The present T cell receptor beta chain was sequenced within a study of T cell repertoires in cytomegalovirus infection. Study in general: Alongside well-studied HLA-B-restricted CMV epitopes, recently identified HLA-C-restricted CMV epitopes were also used. From public TCR beta signatures came an indication of both CMV infection and matching HLA type.

V shed 3 bases and J shed 1 base, with 10 bases lying between them. The CDR3 has 15 residues. Germline V gene data show CDR1 as MGHRA and CDR2 as YSYEKL. TCRdb re-derived calls from the reads in MiXCR, one entry per CDR3 protein. Among 830,000 or so distinct CDR3 sequences listed, roughly 33% were seen once. Study findings and constraints: HLA-C-restricted CMV-specific TCR beta clonotypes prevailed in the ex vivo response.

On this clonotype itself: Antigen: not known.

This chain links TRBV4-1 with TRBJ1-5; D is uncertain. The sequences come from cultured CD8+ T cells from PBMCs, collected from culture after CMV antigen stimulation. This TCR was sampled from a human donor in good health (CMV status not recorded). Some clones in this sample may be carry-over from other donors' samples. CDR3 nucleotide sequence: TGCGCCAGCAGCCACAACCTGGGAAGCAATCAGCCCCAGCATTTT. As protein: CASSHNLGSNQPQHF.